The 32 T cell receptor beta chains reported below all come from one sample, sequenced in a study of shared clonotypes between healthy human individuals. Naive CD8 populations comprised CD45RO-negative cells positively selected for CCR7, excluding terminally differentiated effector memory CD45RA+ cells. Assay: immunoSEQ multiplex PCR; the TCRdb copy retains only in-frame clones and omits some. The sample consists of some 2 million clones, approximately 94% of them appearing once. The sequencing input was naive CD8+ T cells sorted from blood. These receptors all come from a man aged 18 to 30 in good health.

The CDR3 sequence is CASSPSGTGDQETQYF. The CDR3 DNA follows: TGTGCCAGCTCACCCTCCGGGACAGGGGACCAAGAGACCCAGTACTTC. The V and J genes are TRBV18 and TRBJ2-5; 10 nucleotides match TRBD1. V dropped 3 bases and J dropped 0; count of bases not matched to a gene: 4. In germline, CDR1 is KGHSH, CDR2 LQKENI. This CDR3 spans 16 amino acids. The full variable domain, its missing parts supplied by reference TRBV18 and TRBJ2-5, is NAGVMQNPRHLVRRRGQEARLRCSPMKGHSHVYWYRQLPEEGLKFMVYLQKENIIDESGMPKERFSAEFPKEGPSILRIQQVVRGDSAAYFCASSPSGTGDQETQYFGPGTRLLVL.

This rearrangement joins TRBV27 to TRBJ1-2; 8 positions match TRBD1. The CDR3 runs to 15 residues. The junction had 6 bases not matched to a gene; V was cut back by 5 bases and J by 1 base. Germline assignment: CDR1 MNHEY and CDR2 SMNVEV (reference sequence). CDR3 sequence reads: CASSPTGQGNYGYTF. The DNA for the CDR3 is TGTGCCAGCAGTCCAACAGGACAGGGTAACTATGGCTACACCTTC.

The chain carries TRBV4-3 and TRBJ1-5; 7 bases align to TRBD1. CDR1 is LGHNA, CDR2 YSLEER, per germline. The CDR3 extends over 17 amino acids. V gave up 0 bases and J gave up 6 bases; unmatched junction bases: 11. The CDR3 protein is CASSQDHRQGLSQPQHF. The CDR3 DNA sequence: TGCGCCAGCAGCCAAGATCATAGACAGGGACTGAGTCAGCCCCAGCATTTT.

V is TRBV19 and J is TRBJ2-2; D unclear. The germline V and J ends were trimmed by 5 bases and 4 bases, with 8 bases remaining between them. Germline CDR1 reads LNHDA; CDR2 reads SQIVND (reference sequence). The CDR3 is 13 amino acids. CDR3 amino acids: CASSLESTGELFF. DNA for the CDR3: TGTGCCAGTAGTCTGGAGTCCACCGGGGAGCTGTTTTTT.

The chain is built from TRBV27 and TRBJ2-7; 11 nucleotides line up with TRBD2. Trimming at V came to 5 bases and at J to 3 bases, leaving 6 bases not matched to a gene. Looked up from germline, CDR1 is MNHEY and CDR2 is SMNVEV (reference sequence). This CDR3 spans 15 amino acids. As DNA, the CDR3 is TGTGCCAGCAGTCCACTAGCGGGGGAGGTCTACGAGCAGTACTTC. This translates into CASSPLAGEVYEQYF.

Notes on this clone: Other DNA sequences in the sample encode the same CDR3. The J gene is TRBJ1-1, the V gene TRBV19; D is perhaps TRBD1 (5 bases). Trimming took 6 bases from V and 5 from J, leaving 10 bases between them. Germline V gene data show CDR1 as LNHDA and CDR2 as SQIVND (reference sequence). The CDR3 has 12 amino acids. The CDR3 reads CASRTEGTEAFF. CDR3 nucleotide sequence: TGTGCCAGTAGGACAGAGGGTACTGAAGCTTTCTTT.

The chain joins TRBV13 to TRBJ1-2; possibly TRBD1 for D (6 bases). The CDR3 spans 16 residues. The V gene's germline CDR1 is PRHDT and CDR2 FYEKMQ (reference sequence). Trimming left V 5 bases short and J 7 bases short, with 23 bases between. This CDR3 is CASSNRDTEGTSGYTF. The CDR3 DNA sequence: TGTGCCAGCAGCAACCGGGACACCGAAGGGACCTCTGGCTACACCTTC. Filled out from reference TRBV13 and TRBJ1-2, the complete variable domain reads AAGVIQSPRHLIKEKRETATLKCYPIPRHDTVYWYQQGPGQDPQFLISFYEKMQSDKGSIPDRFSAQQFSDYHSELNMSSLELGDSALYFCASSNRDTEGTSGYTFGSGTRLTVV.

This clone was observed a handful of times. The chain couples TRBV7-9 to TRBJ1-2, with D possibly matching TRBD1 (5 bases). V was clipped by 5 bases and J by 2 bases, with 15 bases between them. The CDR3 has 15 amino acids. Looked up from germline, CDR1 is SEHNR and CDR2 is FQNEAQ (reference sequence). CDR3 nucleotides: TGTGCCAGCAGCCCCCGGGAGGGGTTAAACTATGGCTACACCTTC. Translation gives CASSPREGLNYGYTF.

J is TRBJ2-5 and V is TRBV28; no reliable D call. CDR3 length equals 13 residues. Germline CDR1 is MDHEN and CDR2 is SYDVKM. The ends were cut back, 4 bases at V and 3 bases at J, with 9 bases in the middle. Written as DNA, the CDR3 is TGTGCCAGCAGTTATGAGTCGAAAGAGACCCAGTACTTC. Its protein product is CASSYESKETQYF. The full variable domain, rest sourced from reference TRBV28 and TRBJ2-5, is DVKVTQSSRYLVKRTGEKVFLECVQDMDHENMFWYRQDPGLGLRLIYFSYDVKMKEKGDIPEGYSVSREKKERFSLILESASTNQTSMYLCASSYESKETQYFGPGTRLLVL.

The chain uses TRBV19 and TRBJ1-1; no firm D call. V was cut by 4 bases and J by 11 bases, with 8 bases left in between. This CDR3 has 10 amino acids. Germline V gives CDR1 LNHDA, CDR2 SQIVND (reference sequence). The CDR3 nucleotides read TGTGCCAGTAGTACCTTGGGGGCTTTCTTT. Translated: CASSTLGAFF.

The genes are TRBV27 and TRBJ2-4; D is unclear. V was cut by 5 bases and J by 12 bases, with 17 bases left in between. CDR1 MNHEY and CDR2 SMNVEV come from the germline V gene (reference sequence). This CDR3 spans 13 amino acids. CDR3 nucleotide sequence: TGTGCCAGCAGTCATACGGTTGGTCAGGATCAGTACTTC. Protein sequence: CASSHTVGQDQYF.

In this sample, this clone turned up a few times. This chain connects TRBV2 to TRBJ1-2, with D uncertain. V was trimmed by 2 bases and J by 4 bases, leaving 11 bases between them. CDR1 is SNHLY, CDR2 FYNNEI, per germline. The CDR3 has 14 amino acids. CDR3: CASSEFEAFYGYTF. In DNA form, the CDR3 reads TGTGCCAGCAGTGAATTTGAGGCGTTCTATGGCTACACCTTC.

The chain is built from TRBV6-5 and TRBJ2-7; 7 bases line up with TRBD1. The V and J ends lost 4 bases and 2 bases, in that order; junction bases with no gene match: 8. Per germline, CDR1 MNHEY and CDR2 SVGAGI. The CDR3 has 15 amino acids. CDR3 loop: CASSSTGTATYEQYF. The CDR3 DNA sequence: TGTGCCAGCAGTTCCACCGGGACAGCTACCTACGAGCAGTACTTC.

V and J are TRBV7-9 and TRBJ2-7; the match to TRBD1 covers 7 bases. The CDR3 consists of 15 residues. J was trimmed by 2 bases and V by 1 base; bases with no gene match: 5. Per germline, CDR1 SEHNR and CDR2 FQNEAQ (reference sequence). For the CDR3, the DNA is TGTGCCAGCAGCTTAGACTCCGGGACAGCCTACGAGCAGTACTTC. This gives the protein CASSLDSGTAYEQYF.

This clone was seen just once. This specimen includes other DNA sequences encoding the same CDR3. The rearrangement links TRBV2 to TRBJ2-7; possible D gene TRBD1, 6 bases. CDR1 is SNHLY and CDR2 is FYNNEI in the germline V gene. V lost 9 bases to trimming and J lost 3 bases, with 12 bases between them. This CDR3 comprises 12 residues. The CDR3 DNA reads as TGTGCCAGTTCCCAGGGGATCTACGAGCAGTACTTC. Its protein is CASSQGIYEQYF. Filled out from reference TRBV2 and TRBJ2-7, the complete variable domain reads EPEVTQTPSHQVTQMGQEVILRCVPISNHLYFYWYRQILGQKVEFLVSFYNNEISEKSEIFDDQFSVERPDGSNFTLKIRSTKLEDSAMYFCASSQGIYEQYFGPGTRLTVT.

The CDR3 protein is CASSLTPGLGNEQFF. The CDR3 region has the DNA TGTGCCAGCAGCCTCACCCCGGGCCTGGGCAATGAGCAGTTCTTC. The chain combines TRBV27 with TRBJ2-1; D uncertain. Per the germline V gene, CDR1 is MNHEY and CDR2 is SMNVEV (reference sequence). The CDR3 is 15 amino acids. V dropped 6 bases and J dropped 6 bases, with 18 bases sitting between them.

J is TRBJ2-7 and V is TRBV13; D remains unclear. V lost 5 bases and J 1 base, leaving 12 bases between the germline ends. Germline lookup yields CDR1 PRHDT and CDR2 FYEKMQ (reference sequence). This CDR3 contains 14 residues. CDR3 region: CASSNRALSYEQYF. The CDR3 coding sequence is TGTGCCAGCAGCAACCGGGCCCTGTCCTACGAGCAGTACTTC.

This chain uses TRBV7-9 with TRBJ2-1; 11 bases align to TRBD2. Per germline, CDR1 SEHNR and CDR2 FQNEAQ (reference sequence). V was pared by 3 bases and J by 7 bases, with 2 bases of the junction left unmatched. The CDR3 contains 14 residues. Written as DNA, the CDR3 is TGTGCCAGCAGCTTGACTAGCGGGGCTAATGAGCAGTTCTTC. This codes for CASSLTSGANEQFF.

This chain connects TRBV4-3 to TRBJ2-4, with D possibly TRBD1 on 6 matching bases. This CDR3 contains 17 residues. Germline lookup yields CDR1 LGHNA and CDR2 YSLEER. V lost 0 bases, J lost 6 bases, and 18 bases lay in between. The CDR3 here is CASSQDPPAGETNIQYF. The CDR3 coding sequence is TGCGCCAGCAGCCAAGACCCCCCGGCAGGGGAAACAAACATTCAGTACTTC.

The chain uses TRBV5-6 and TRBJ2-5; D may be TRBD2 (5 bases). CDR1 and CDR2 (germline): SGHDT, YYEEEE. V lost 5 bases and J lost 2, with 16 bases in between. This CDR3 has 15 amino acids. The CDR3 spells CASSTAGRSQETQYF. CDR3 in DNA: TGTGCCAGCAGTACCGCGGGCCGATCACAAGAGACCCAGTACTTC.

The chain employs TRBV14 and TRBJ1-4; no clear D. The V and J ends lost 6 bases and 0 bases respectively, with 14 bases between them. CDR3 size: 16 residues. Germline V gene sequence: CDR1 SGHDN, CDR2 FVKESK. The CDR3 nucleotides read TGTGCCAGCAGTCAAAGGTTTCCCGCAACTAATGAAAAACTGTTTTTT. It yields the protein CASSQRFPATNEKLFF.

The chain links TRBV23-1 to TRBJ2-7; unclear D gene. TRBV23-1 is an ORF, with its function uncertain. The CDR3 is made up of 13 amino acids. The V end was cut by 4 bases, the J end by 3 bases, with 10 bases between. The CDR3 protein is CASSLGGDYEQYF. The CDR3 nucleotides are TGCGCCAGCAGTCTAGGCGGAGACTACGAGCAGTACTTC.

This clone has a single count. The sample contains more than one DNA sequence encoding this CDR3. The V and J genes are TRBV7-9 and TRBJ2-5; D uncertain. CDR3 length: 12 residues. V was shortened by 4 bases and J by 5 bases, with 8 bases between the two germline ends. Germline V gene sequence: CDR1 SEHNR, CDR2 FQNEAQ (reference sequence). CDR3 protein: CASSSGLETQYF. CDR3 DNA sequence: TGTGCCAGCAGCTCCGGGTTGGAGACCCAGTACTTC.

The chain employs TRBV28 and TRBJ1-2, with D unclear. This CDR3 is 11 amino acids long. Trimming took off 5 bases at V and 3 bases at J, with 4 bases between the two ends. CDR1 is MDHEN and CDR2 is SYDVKM in the germline V gene. The CDR3 region is CASSPDYGYTF. The CDR3 region has the DNA TGTGCCAGCAGTCCCGACTATGGCTACACCTTC.

This sequence joins TRBV7-9 and TRBJ2-7; D uncertain. Germline CDR1 SEHNR, CDR2 FQNEAQ (reference sequence). With 4 bases removed from V and 5 bases from J, the gap between germline ends came to 12 bases. The CDR3 sequence is 13 residues long. CDR3: CASSSSLGNEQYF. The CDR3 coding sequence is TGTGCCAGCAGCTCCTCACTGGGAAACGAGCAGTACTTC.

The chain links TRBV6-5 to TRBJ1-3, with D perhaps matching TRBD1 (5 bases). The CDR3 extends over 15 amino acids. Germline V gene sequence: CDR1 MNHEY, CDR2 SVGAGI. V was shortened by 0 bases and J by 3 bases, with 9 bases between the two germline ends. The CDR3 sequence: CASSYSGVNGNTIYF. In DNA form, the CDR3 reads TGTGCCAGCAGTTACTCGGGGGTTAATGGAAACACCATATATTTT.

V is TRBV28 and J is TRBJ1-6, with D unresolved. Germline V gene lookup returns CDR1 MDHEN and CDR2 SYDVKM. The CDR3 runs 16 residues. V was shortened by 8 bases and J by 4 bases, with 18 bases between the two germline ends. CDR3 in amino acids: CASSILFDVYNSPLHF. The CDR3, as DNA: TGTGCCAGCTCCATCCTGTTTGACGTTTATAATTCACCCCTCCACTTT.

The rearrangement uses TRBV9 and TRBJ2-1; D perhaps matches TRBD2 (6 bases). Germline CDR1 SGDLS, CDR2 YYNGEE. Trimming took off 2 bases at V and 3 bases at J, with 12 bases between the two ends. The CDR3 loop spans 15 amino acids. The CDR3: CASSVSGLGYNEQFF. The CDR3 DNA is TGTGCCAGCAGCGTCAGCGGGTTGGGCTACAATGAGCAGTTCTTC.

The rearrangement uses TRBV10-2 and TRBJ1-4; D is uncertain. Trimming took off 4 bases at V and 5 bases at J, with 14 bases between the two ends. The V gene's germline CDR1 is WSHSY and CDR2 SAAADI. This CDR3 is 15 amino acids long. CDR3 nucleotide sequence: TGCGCCAGCAGTGGACAAACAGTGATAAATGAAAAACTGTTTTTT. Protein sequence: CASSGQTVINEKLFF.

The chain combines TRBV4-1 with TRBJ2-7, with 8 bases lining up with TRBD1. V was pared by 1 base and J by 5 bases, with 4 bases of the junction left unmatched. Germline V gene sequence: CDR1 MGHRA, CDR2 YSYEKL. The CDR3 spans 14 residues. CDR3 amino acids: CASSQVNRGDEQYF. CDR3 bases: TGCGCCAGCAGCCAAGTGAACAGGGGGGACGAGCAGTACTTC.

V gene TRBV5-1 combines with J gene TRBJ1-1; D is unresolved. The V end was cut by 3 bases, the J end by 0 bases, with 15 bases between. There are 16 residues in the CDR3. Germline loops: CDR1 SGHRS, CDR2 YFSETQ. DNA of the CDR3: TGCGCCAGCAGCTCCATCTACGGGGAAATGAACACTGAAGCTTTCTTT. This gives the protein CASSSIYGEMNTEAFF.

The chain employs TRBV28 and TRBJ2-5; TRBD2 matches 7 bases. Germline V gene data show CDR1 as MDHEN and CDR2 as SYDVKM. The J segment lost 2 bases and the V segment lost 6 bases, leaving 9 bases of the junction unmatched. This CDR3 has 15 amino acids. The CDR3 region is CASSDMGTTQETQYF. CDR3 DNA: TGTGCCAGCAGCGACATGGGGACTACACAAGAGACCCAGTACTTC.